The sequence of this TCR beta chain was determined in a study of blood T cell repertoires in COVID-19. Study as a whole: There were acute and convalescent COVID-19 samples, and they came from the United States, Italy and Spain. PBMCs, B-cell-depleted T cells, or T cells provided the cDNA or gDNA that made up the material.

In the source study's methods: Reference gene primer amplification gave nucleated cell count estimates. Produced via immunoSEQ multiplex PCR; TCRdb's table is partial and in-frame only. The D gene and trimming were derived from the DNA, and the V and J assignments and clone size from that table. The top ten clones hold 0.85% to 0.9% of a sample with 250,000 to 350,000 clones, approximately 85% of them seen once. Those enrolled in Seattle joined during active infection and were followed longitudinally afterward. The TCR originated in a human donor with COVID-19, enrolled during active disease. The donor label of this sample is uncertain. The specimen was peripheral blood.

CDR3 DNA: TGTGCCAGCAGCGCTCTAGTGAACACCGGGGAGCTGTTTTTT. Protein product: CASSALVNTGELFF. The chain links TRBV9 to TRBJ2-2; the D is unclear. The CDR3 totals 14 residues. Germline V lookup: CDR1 SGDLS, CDR2 YYNGEE. Deletions cut 3 bases from V and 1 base from J, with 7 bases between.